The present TCR beta chain was sequenced within a study of blood T cells in healthy people across ages. The study, taken as a whole, reports: Diversity was estimated from one million T cells, and these estimates were considered underestimates.

A second roughly 6 to 11 cycle PCR used barcoded and J-beta primers. TCRdb used MiXCR to reprocess the 5' RACE reads, holding one entry per CDR3 protein. The sample records around 1,000,000 distinct CDR3 sequences, 20% to 25% being singletons. J lost 5 bases, V lost 5 bases, and 8 bases had no gene match. This CDR3 has 16 amino acids. CDR1 and CDR2 (germline): MNHEY, SVGEGT. Note on this clonotype: The antigen is unknown.

A further study also used this sample, focusing on T cells of mothers and their children.

The chain uses TRBV6-2 or TRBV6-3 and TRBJ2-3; 12 bases map to TRBD2. The TCR originated in a girl aged 2 to 9 in good health. Input material: blood. The CDR3 DNA reads TGTGCCAGCAGTCTCAGGACTAGCGGGATTGGAGATACGCAGTATTTT. Translation gives CASSLRTSGIGDTQYF.